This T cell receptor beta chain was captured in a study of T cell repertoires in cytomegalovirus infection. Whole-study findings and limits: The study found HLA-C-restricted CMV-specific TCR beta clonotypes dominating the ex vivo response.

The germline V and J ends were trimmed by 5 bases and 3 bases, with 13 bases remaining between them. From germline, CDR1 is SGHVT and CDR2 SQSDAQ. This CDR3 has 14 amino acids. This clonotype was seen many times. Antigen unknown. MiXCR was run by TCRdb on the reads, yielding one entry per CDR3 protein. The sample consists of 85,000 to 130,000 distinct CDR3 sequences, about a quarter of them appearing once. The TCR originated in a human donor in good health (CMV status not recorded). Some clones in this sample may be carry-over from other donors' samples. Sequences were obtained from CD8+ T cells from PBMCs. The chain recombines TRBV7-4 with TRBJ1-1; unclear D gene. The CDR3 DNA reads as TGTGCCAGCAGCCTTCCGGGGATTGACACTGAAGCTTTCTTT. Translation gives CASSLPGIDTEAFF.